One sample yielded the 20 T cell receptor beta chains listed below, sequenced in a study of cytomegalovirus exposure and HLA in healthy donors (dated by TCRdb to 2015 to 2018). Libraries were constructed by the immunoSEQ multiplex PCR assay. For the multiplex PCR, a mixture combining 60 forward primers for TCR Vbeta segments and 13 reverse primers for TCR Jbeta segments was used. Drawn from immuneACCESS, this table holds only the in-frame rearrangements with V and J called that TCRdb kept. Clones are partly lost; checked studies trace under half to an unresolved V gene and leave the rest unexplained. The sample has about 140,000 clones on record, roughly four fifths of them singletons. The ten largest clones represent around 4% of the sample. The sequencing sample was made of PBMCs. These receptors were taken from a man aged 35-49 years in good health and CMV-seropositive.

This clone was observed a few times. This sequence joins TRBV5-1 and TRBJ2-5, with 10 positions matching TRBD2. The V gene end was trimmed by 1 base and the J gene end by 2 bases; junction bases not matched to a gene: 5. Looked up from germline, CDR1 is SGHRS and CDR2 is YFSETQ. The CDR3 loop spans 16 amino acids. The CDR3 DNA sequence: TGCGCCAGCAGCTTGATTCCTAGCGGGGGTCAAGAGACCCAGTACTTC. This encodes CASSLIPSGGQETQYF.

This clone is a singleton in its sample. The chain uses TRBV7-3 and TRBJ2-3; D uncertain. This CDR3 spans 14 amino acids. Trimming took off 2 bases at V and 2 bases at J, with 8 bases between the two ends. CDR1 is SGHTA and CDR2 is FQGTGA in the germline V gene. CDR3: CASSLLVPTDTQYF. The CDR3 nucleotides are TGTGCCAGCAGCTTACTAGTACCCACAGATACGCAGTATTTT. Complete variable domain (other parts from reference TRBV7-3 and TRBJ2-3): GAGVSQTPSNKVTEKGKYVELRCDPISGHTALYWYRQSLGQGPEFLIYFQGTGAADDSGLPNDRFFAVRPEGSVSTLKIQRTERGDSAVYLCASSLLVPTDTQYFGPGTRLTVL.

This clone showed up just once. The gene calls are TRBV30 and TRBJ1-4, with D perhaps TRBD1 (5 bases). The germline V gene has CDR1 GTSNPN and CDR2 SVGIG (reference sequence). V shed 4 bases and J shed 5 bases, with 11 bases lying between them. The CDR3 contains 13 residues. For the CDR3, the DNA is TGTGCCTGGAAACAGGTGGTCAATGAAAAACTGTTTTTT. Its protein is CAWKQVVNEKLFF.

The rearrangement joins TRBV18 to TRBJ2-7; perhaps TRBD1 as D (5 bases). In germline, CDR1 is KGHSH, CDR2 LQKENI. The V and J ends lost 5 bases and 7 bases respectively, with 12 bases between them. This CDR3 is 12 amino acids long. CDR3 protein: CASSRAQGEQYF. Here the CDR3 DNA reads TGTGCCAGCTCAAGGGCTCAGGGAGAGCAGTACTTC.

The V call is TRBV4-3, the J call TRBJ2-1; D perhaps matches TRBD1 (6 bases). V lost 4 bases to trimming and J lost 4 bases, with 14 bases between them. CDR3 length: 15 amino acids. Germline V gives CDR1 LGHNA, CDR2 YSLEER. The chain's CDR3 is CASSPRTVLYNEQFF. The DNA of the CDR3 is TGCGCCAGCAGCCCCCGGACAGTACTATACAATGAGCAGTTCTTC.

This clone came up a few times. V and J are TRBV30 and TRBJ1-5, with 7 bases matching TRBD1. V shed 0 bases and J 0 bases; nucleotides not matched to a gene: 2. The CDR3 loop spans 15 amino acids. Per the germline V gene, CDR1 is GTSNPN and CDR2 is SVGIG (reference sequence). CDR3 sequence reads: CAWSVGTVSNQPQHF. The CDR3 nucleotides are TGTGCCTGGAGTGTAGGGACAGTTAGCAATCAGCCCCAGCATTTT.

CDR3 protein: CASSLAGGEGYGYTF. The CDR3, as DNA: TGTGCCAGCAGCTTAGCAGGGGGCGAGGGCTATGGCTACACCTTC. The chain links TRBV7-9 to TRBJ1-2, with 7 nucleotides matching TRBD1. Germline V lookup: CDR1 SEHNR, CDR2 FQNEAQ (reference sequence). This CDR3 contains 15 residues. J gave up 4 bases and V 0 bases, and 5 bases lay outside the gene matches.

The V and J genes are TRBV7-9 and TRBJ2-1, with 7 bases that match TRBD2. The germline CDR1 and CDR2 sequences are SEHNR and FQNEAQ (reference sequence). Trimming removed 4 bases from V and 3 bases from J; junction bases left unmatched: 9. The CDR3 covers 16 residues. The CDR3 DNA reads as TGTGCCAGCAGCTCAGGCGGCGGGGGACTCTACAATGAGCAGTTCTTC. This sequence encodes CASSSGGGGLYNEQFF.

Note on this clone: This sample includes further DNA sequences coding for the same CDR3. The CDR3 loop is CASSLAGGTDTQYF. In nucleotides, the CDR3 is TGTGCCAGCAGCTTGGCGGGGGGCACAGATACGCAGTATTTT. V and J are TRBV7-9 and TRBJ2-3; TRBD2 aligns across 7 bases. J lost 1 base, V lost 3 bases, and 1 base had no gene match. The germline gives CDR1 SEHNR, CDR2 FQNEAQ (reference sequence). The CDR3 is 14 residues long. Full variable domain (remainder filled in from reference TRBV7-9 and TRBJ2-3): DTGVSQNPRHKITKRGQNVTFRCDPISEHNRLYWYRQTLGQGPEFLTYFQNEAQLEKSRLLSDRFSAERPKGSFSTLEIQRTEQGDSAMYLCASSLAGGTDTQYFGPGTRLTVL.

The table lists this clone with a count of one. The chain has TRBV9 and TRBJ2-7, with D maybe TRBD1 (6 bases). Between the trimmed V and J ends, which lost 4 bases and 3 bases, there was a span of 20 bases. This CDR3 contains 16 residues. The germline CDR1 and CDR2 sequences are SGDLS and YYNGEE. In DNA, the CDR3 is TGTGCCAGCAGCCCCATCGAGACAGGTTATCTCTACGAGCAGTACTTC. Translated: CASSPIETGYLYEQYF.

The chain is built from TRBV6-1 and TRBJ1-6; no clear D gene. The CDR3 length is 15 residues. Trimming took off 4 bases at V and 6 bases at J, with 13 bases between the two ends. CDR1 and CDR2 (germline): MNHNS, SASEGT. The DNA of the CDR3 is TGTGCCAGCAGTGCAAGACAAGTATTTAATTCACCCCTCCACTTT. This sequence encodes CASSARQVFNSPLHF.

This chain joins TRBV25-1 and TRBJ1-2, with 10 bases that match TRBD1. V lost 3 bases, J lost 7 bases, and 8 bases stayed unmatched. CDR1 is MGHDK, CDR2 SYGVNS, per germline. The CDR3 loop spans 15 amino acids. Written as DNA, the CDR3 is TGTGCCAGCAGTGAGGCAGGACAGGGGGTTAGTGGCTACACCTTC. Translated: CASSEAGQGVSGYTF.

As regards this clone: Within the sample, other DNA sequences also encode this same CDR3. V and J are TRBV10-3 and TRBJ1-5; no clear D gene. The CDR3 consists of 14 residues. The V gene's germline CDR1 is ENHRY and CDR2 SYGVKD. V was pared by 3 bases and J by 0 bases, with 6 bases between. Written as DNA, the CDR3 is TGTGCCATCAGTGACCAAATTAGCAATCAGCCCCAGCATTTT. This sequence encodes CAISDQISNQPQHF.

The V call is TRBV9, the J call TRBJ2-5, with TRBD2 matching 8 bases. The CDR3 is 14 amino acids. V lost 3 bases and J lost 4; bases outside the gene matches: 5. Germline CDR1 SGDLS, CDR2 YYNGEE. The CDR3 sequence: CASSESGRVETQYF. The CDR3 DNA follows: TGTGCCAGCAGCGAGAGCGGGAGAGTAGAGACCCAGTACTTC.

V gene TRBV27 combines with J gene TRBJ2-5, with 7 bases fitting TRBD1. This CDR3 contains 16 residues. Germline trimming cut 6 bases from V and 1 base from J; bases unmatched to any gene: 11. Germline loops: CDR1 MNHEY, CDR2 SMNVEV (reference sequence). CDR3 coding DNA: TGTGCCAGCAGACTTACCTCCGGGACAGTCCAAGAGACCCAGTACTTC. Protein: CASRLTSGTVQETQYF.

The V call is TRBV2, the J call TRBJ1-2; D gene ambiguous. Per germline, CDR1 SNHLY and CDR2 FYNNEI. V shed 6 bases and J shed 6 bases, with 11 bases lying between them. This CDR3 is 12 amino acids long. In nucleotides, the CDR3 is TGTGCCAGCAGCGGCAGCGTAGATGGCTACACCTTC. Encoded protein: CASSGSVDGYTF.

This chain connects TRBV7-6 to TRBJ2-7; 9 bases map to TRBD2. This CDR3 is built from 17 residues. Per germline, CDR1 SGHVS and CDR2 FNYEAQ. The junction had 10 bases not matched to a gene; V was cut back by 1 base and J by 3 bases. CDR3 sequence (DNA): TGTGCCAGCAGCTTAGGTGGGCCTAGCGGGATGTTCTACGAGCAGTACTTC. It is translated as CASSLGGPSGMFYEQYF.

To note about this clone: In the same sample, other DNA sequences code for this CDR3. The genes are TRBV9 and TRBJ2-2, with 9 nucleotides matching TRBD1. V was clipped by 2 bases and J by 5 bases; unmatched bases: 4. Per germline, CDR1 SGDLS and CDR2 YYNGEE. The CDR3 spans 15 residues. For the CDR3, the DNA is TGTGCCAGCAGCGTGGGACAGGGAGGGACCGGGGAGCTGTTTTTT. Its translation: CASSVGQGGTGELFF.

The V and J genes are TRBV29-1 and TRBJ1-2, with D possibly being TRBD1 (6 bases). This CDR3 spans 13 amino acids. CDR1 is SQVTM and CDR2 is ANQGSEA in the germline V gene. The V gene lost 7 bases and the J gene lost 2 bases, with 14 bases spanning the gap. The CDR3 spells CSAPGHLNYGYTF. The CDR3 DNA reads TGCAGCGCCCCGGGACACCTAAACTATGGCTACACCTTC.

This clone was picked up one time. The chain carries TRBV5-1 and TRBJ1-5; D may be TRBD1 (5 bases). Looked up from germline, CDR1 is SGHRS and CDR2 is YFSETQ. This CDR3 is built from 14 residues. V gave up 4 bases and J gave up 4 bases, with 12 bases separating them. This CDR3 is CASSQRGGNQPQHF. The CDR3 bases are TGCGCCAGCAGCCAGAGGGGAGGTAATCAGCCCCAGCATTTT.